The next 8 T cell receptor beta chains were all read from a single sample in a study of spatial heterogeneity in lung cancer. These receptors have no known antigen. TCRdb processed the 5' RACE reads anew with MiXCR; each CDR3 protein has one entry. Of over 8,500 distinct CDR3 sequences listed, more than 4.5% are singletons. Study results and caveats: The study found that expanded intratumoral alpha and beta TCR counts tracked tumor mutation counts.

Noted time point: sample taken at primary tumor resection. This specimen consisted of lung tumor tissue, obtained at surgery. These receptors were taken from a male donor with early-stage non-small cell lung cancer.

The sample holds many counts of this clonotype. This beta chain appears as a stray read in a library generated for alpha chains; its size is not informative. The rearrangement joins TRBV28 to TRBJ1-1; D unresolved. Per germline, CDR1 MDHEN and CDR2 SYDVKM. The CDR3 is 13 residues long. V lost 5 bases to trimming and J lost 1 base, with 8 bases between them. The CDR3: CASSKGWNTEAFF. CDR3 nucleotide sequence: TGTGCCAGCAGTAAGGGATGGAACACTGAAGCTTTCTTT.

This clonotype was seen at least ten times. This beta chain is off target for a library built for alpha chains, so its abundance means little. The chain combines TRBV5-1 with TRBJ1-4; 9 bases are a match to TRBD1. Losses at the gene ends were 2 bases for V and 5 bases for J; bases not matched to a gene: 1. Germline V CDR1 and CDR2: SGHRS, YFSETQ. This CDR3 contains 14 residues. CDR3 sequence (DNA): TGCGCCAGCAGCTTTGGACAGGGGAATGAAAAACTGTTTTTT. As protein: CASSFGQGNEKLFF. The complete variable domain, with remaining parts taken from reference TRBV5-1 and TRBJ1-4, reads KAGVTQTPRYLIKTRGQQVTLSCSPISGHRSVSWYQQTPGQGLQFLFEYFSETQRNKGNFPGRFSGRQFSNSRSEMNVSTLELGDSALYLCASSFGQGNEKLFFGSGTQLSVL.

This clonotype was detected ten times or more. A library made for alpha chains picked up this beta chain off target, so its size means little. The chain has TRBV20-1 and TRBJ2-3, with D unresolved. The ends were cut back, 5 bases at V and 4 bases at J, with 10 bases in the middle. The CDR3 is 12 amino acids. CDR1 DFQATT and CDR2 SNEGSKA come from the germline V gene (reference sequence). CDR3 in amino acids: CSALGIADTQYF. In nucleotides, the CDR3 is TGCAGTGCTTTAGGGATCGCAGATACGCAGTATTTT.

This clonotype was seen at least ten times. This beta chain is a stray read from a library made for alpha chains; its abundance is not meaningful. J is TRBJ2-7 and V is TRBV6-2 or TRBV6-3, with a weak D call TRBD1 (5 bases). This CDR3 is 13 amino acids long. Germline-derived CDR1 and CDR2 are MNHEY and SVGEGT. V lost 2 bases to trimming and J lost 2 bases, with 7 bases between them. CDR3 in amino acids: CASSYTGPYEQYF. The CDR3 coding sequence is TGTGCCAGCAGTTACACAGGCCCCTACGAGCAGTACTTC.

This clonotype is labeled medium-sized. This beta chain is an off-target read within a library intended for alpha chains, so its frequency means little. The V call is TRBV6-4, the J call TRBJ1-5, with D possibly TRBD1 on 6 matching bases. Trimming removed 4 bases at V and 11 bases at J, with 30 bases between. Germline assignment: CDR1 MRHNA and CDR2 SNTAGT. The CDR3 spans 18 residues. CDR3 protein: CASSVNDRLEAWGVAQHF. As DNA, the CDR3 is TGTGCCAGCAGTGTCAACGACAGGTTGGAAGCATGGGGAGTCGCCCAGCATTTT.

This clonotype was seen many times. Little can be read into the size of this beta chain, an off-target read in a library designed for alpha chains. V is TRBV14 and J is TRBJ1-4; a weak D match, TRBD1 (6 bases). Per the germline V gene, CDR1 is SGHDN and CDR2 is FVKESK. Deletions cut 0 bases from V and 5 bases from J, with 16 bases between. CDR3 length: 17 amino acids. CDR3: CASSQEFGGRGNEKLFF. In DNA form, the CDR3 reads TGTGCCAGCAGCCAAGAGTTTGGGGGGCGCGGAAATGAAAAACTGTTTTTT.

This clonotype showed up many times. This beta chain came through as a stray read in a library set up for alpha chains, and its size says little. The chain employs TRBV5-1 and TRBJ1-1; maybe TRBD1 (6 bases). The CDR3 contains 14 residues. V lost 4 bases and J lost 0, with 10 bases in between. Germline CDR1 reads SGHRS; CDR2 reads YFSETQ. The CDR3 nucleotides are TGCGCCAGCAGCGCGGGACAAGTGAACACTGAAGCTTTCTTT. Translation gives CASSAGQVNTEAFF.

The table lists this clonotype with many counts. Within a library made for alpha chains, this beta chain is off target, and its count is uninformative. The chain carries TRBV28 and TRBJ2-7; D may be TRBD1 (5 bases). Between the trimmed V and J ends, which lost 7 bases and 3 bases, there was a span of 10 bases. The CDR3 contains 12 residues. Germline assignment: CDR1 MDHEN and CDR2 SYDVKM. CDR3 bases: TGTGCCAGCACTCTCCAGGGCTACGAGCAGTACTTC. As protein: CASTLQGYEQYF.